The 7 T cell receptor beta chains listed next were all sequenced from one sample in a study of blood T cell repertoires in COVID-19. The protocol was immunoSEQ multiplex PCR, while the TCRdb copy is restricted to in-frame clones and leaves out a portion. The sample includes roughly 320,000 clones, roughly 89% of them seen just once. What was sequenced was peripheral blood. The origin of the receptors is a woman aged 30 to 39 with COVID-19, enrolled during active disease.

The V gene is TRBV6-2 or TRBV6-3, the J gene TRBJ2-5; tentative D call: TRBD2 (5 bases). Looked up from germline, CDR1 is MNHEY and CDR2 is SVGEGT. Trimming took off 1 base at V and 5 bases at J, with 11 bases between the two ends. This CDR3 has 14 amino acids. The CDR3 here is CASSYLGGGETQYF. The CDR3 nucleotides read TGTGCCAGCAGTTACTTAGGAGGCGGGGAGACCCAGTACTTC.

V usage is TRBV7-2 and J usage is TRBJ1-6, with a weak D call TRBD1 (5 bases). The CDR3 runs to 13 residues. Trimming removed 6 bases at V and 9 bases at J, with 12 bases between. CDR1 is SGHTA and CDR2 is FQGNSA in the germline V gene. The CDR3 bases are TGTGCCAGCAGGGGGCAGGCCTCTTCACCCCTCCACTTT. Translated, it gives CASRGQASSPLHF.

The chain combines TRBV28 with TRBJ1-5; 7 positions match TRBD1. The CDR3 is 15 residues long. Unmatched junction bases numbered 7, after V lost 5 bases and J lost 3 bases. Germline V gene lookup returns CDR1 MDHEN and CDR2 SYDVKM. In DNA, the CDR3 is TGTGCCAGCAGTCCGACAGGGACCCTCAATCAGCCCCAGCATTTT. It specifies CASSPTGTLNQPQHF. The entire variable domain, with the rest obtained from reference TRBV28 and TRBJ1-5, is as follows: DVKVTQSSRYLVKRTGEKVFLECVQDMDHENMFWYRQDPGLGLRLIYFSYDVKMKEKGDIPEGYSVSREKKERFSLILESASTNQTSMYLCASSPTGTLNQPQHFGDGTRLSIL.

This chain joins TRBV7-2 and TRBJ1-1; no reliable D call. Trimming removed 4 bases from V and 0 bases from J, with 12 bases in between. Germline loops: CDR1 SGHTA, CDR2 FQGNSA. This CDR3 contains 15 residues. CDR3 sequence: CASSSRTGMNTEAFF. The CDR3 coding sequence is TGTGCCAGCAGCTCCCGGACGGGGATGAACACTGAAGCTTTCTTT.

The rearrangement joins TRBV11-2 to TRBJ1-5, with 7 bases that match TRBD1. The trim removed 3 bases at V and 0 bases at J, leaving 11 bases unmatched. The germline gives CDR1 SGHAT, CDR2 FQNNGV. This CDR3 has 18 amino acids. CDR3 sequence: CASSFDRADQNSNQPQHF. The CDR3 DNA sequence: TGTGCCAGCAGCTTTGACAGGGCCGATCAGAATAGCAATCAGCCCCAGCATTTT.

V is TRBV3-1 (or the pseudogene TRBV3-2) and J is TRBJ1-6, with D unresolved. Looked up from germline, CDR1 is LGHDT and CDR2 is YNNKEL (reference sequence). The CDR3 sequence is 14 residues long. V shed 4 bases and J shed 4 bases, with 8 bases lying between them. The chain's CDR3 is CASSLRDYNSPLHF. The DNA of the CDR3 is TGTGCCAGCAGCCTACGAGATTATAATTCACCCCTCCACTTT.

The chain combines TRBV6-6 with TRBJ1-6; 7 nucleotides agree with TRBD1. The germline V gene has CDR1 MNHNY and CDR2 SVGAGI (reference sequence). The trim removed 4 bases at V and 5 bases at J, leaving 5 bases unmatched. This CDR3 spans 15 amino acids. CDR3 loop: CASSLGTANNSPLHF. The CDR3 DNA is TGTGCCAGCAGTTTAGGGACAGCTAATAATTCACCCCTCCACTTT.